Sequencing of this T cell receptor (beta chain) was carried out in a study of spatial heterogeneity in lung cancer. Study findings and constraints: In tumors, expanded intratumoral alpha and beta TCR counts tracked mutation counts.

The V end lost 3 bases, the J end lost 4 bases, and 15 bases lay between the germline ends. The germline gives CDR1 MNHNS, CDR2 SASEGT. This CDR3 spans 15 amino acids. Details on this clonotype: Its antigen is not identified.

On each TCR cDNA molecule, a unique molecular identifier was present. TCRdb itself ran the 5' RACE reads through MiXCR, one entry per CDR3 protein. The profile covers 25,000 to 30,000 distinct CDR3 sequences, with just over 7% appearing a single time and almost 25% taken by the ten largest. Time point of the sample: sample taken at primary tumor resection. Samples came from approximately 65 TRACERx patients with untreated early-stage lung cancer. The input for sequencing was lung tumor tissue, taken at surgery. This TCR was recovered from a male donor with early-stage non-small cell lung cancer. The rearrangement uses TRBV6-1 and TRBJ1-2; D is perhaps TRBD1 (5 bases). Here the CDR3 reads CASSEAHQGFYGYTF. CDR3 sequence (DNA): TGTGCCAGCAGTGAGGCGCACCAGGGCTTCTATGGCTACACCTTC.